The sequence of this TCR beta chain was determined in a study of a mutant IDH1 vaccine in newly diagnosed glioma (dated by TCRdb to about 2021). At the level of the whole study: Patients received eight vaccinations in weeks 1, 3, 5, 7, 11, 15, 19 and 23, corresponding to visits V03 through V10. Of the 30 to 35 treated patients, approximately 60% were male and roughly 40% were female, and a mean age of roughly 41 years was recorded. Before enrollment, most patients had been given radiochemotherapy with temozolomide as standard therapy, while the rest had received either radiotherapy alone or temozolomide alone. Peripheral blood samples were drawn at six visits, namely V03 (baseline), V05, V07, V10, V12 and V13. Vaccination was initiated 4-6 weeks after radiotherapy alone, or concurrently with temozolomide cycles in the chemotherapy-containing groups. For exploratory analyses, longitudinal TCRB deep sequencing was carried out in roughly 23 treated patients wherever samples were available.

The library came from the immunoSEQ multiplex PCR assay. Rearranged TCR beta chain sequences were amplified with the hsTCRB Kit following the manufacturer's protocol. TCRB libraries were sequenced on an Illumina MiSeq. The study's processing was this. The kit vendor's proprietary platform handled demultiplexing, trimming and gene mapping. In its TCRdb copy, this immuneACCESS table keeps in-frame sequences only and misses some clones. Where compared with another copy, unresolved V genes explain less than half of these, and the others have no known cause. The V and J calls and clone size were taken over from that table, and D and trimming were inferred from the DNA. Here the sample has fewer than 35,000 clones; 56% occur a single time. The ten largest make up 8% to 13% of the sample. Comments on this clone: No cognate antigen has been identified for it. No clone much larger than this one lies a single base away; base qualities are absent.

Reading the label with the study, this specimen's time point is: week 5, during vaccination. Each vaccine dose, consisting of 300 ug of a 20-mer mutant IDH1 peptide in Montanide, was administered subcutaneously with topical imiquimod. Donors had newly diagnosed WHO grade 3 or 4 IDH1-mutant astrocytomas with loss of nuclear ATRX. The samples were drawn from NOA16, a multicentre, single-arm, open-label phase I trial in Germany that tested a mutant IDH1 peptide vaccine in humans for the first time. Genomic DNA for TCRB sequencing was extracted from EDTA blood using the DNeasy Blood and Tissue Kit. Broader findings and caveats from the paper: Changes in the top peripheral T cell clonotypes picked up by TCRB sequencing did not appear to be linked to pseudoprogression. Availability determined which PBMC samples were chosen for TCRB deep sequencing. The authors stated that sample limitations prevented analyses of patient blood samples from being reproduced. Immune responses induced by the vaccine were seen in about 93% of patients across multiple MHC alleles.

The receptor's source is a woman under 30 with glioma. Sample: PBMCs, taken from a glioma patient whose treatment included an IDH1 peptide vaccine.

The sequenced DNA: TGTGCCAGCAGCTTCCTGGGCGGGGGGGCCACCAATGAGCAGTTCTTC. Its translation reads: CASSFLGGGATNEQFF. This sequence uses TRBV7-2 and TRBJ2-1; 9 nucleotides in the junction match TRBD2. The CDR3 contains 16 residues, cysteine and phenylalanine counted. Only the CDR3 part of the read is kept: 48 bases, read in frame from the first base. Trimming removed 3 bases from V and 6 bases from J; the gene matches leave 9 bases unexplained. The germline V gene supplies CDR1 SGHTA and CDR2 FQGNSA.